Here is one T cell receptor beta chain with its context. No antigen is known for it. These data are taken from a study of Ad26.COV2.S vaccination and SARS-CoV-2 variants. Study-wide background: Each vaccinee took Ad26.COV2.S intramuscularly, once or twice 56 days apart. The study, taken as a whole, reports: Vaccine and placebo recipients had similar non-spike TCR breadth. People who got the vaccine had more spike-specific TCR breadth than people who got placebo. From the TCR breadth and depth analyses, total T cell responses may have been underestimated.

The CDR3 runs to 15 residues. Trimming stripped 3 bases from V and 0 bases from J, with 8 bases between. Germline V gene lookup returns CDR1 SGHVS and CDR2 FQNEAQ. The assay was immunoSEQ multiplex PCR, and TCRdb's table has in-frame clones only and misses some. The sample consists of 440,000 or so clones, about 89% of them appearing once. Regarding treatment: roughly 19 received Ad26.COV2.S at low or high dose, single or two shots; five or six received placebo; per-sample allocation not given. All samples were drawn on day 63, counting from the first vaccine or placebo injection. This sequence was found in a person between 18 and 59 years old who received the Ad26.COV2.S COVID-19 vaccine or a placebo. Sequenced material: peripheral blood, taken in a trial of Ad26.COV2.S vaccine versus placebo. The chain links TRBV7-8 to TRBJ1-4; D is ambiguous. This CDR3 is CASSFSDATNEKLFF. The DNA of the CDR3 is TGTGCCAGCAGCTTTAGCGATGCAACTAATGAAAAACTGTTTTTT.